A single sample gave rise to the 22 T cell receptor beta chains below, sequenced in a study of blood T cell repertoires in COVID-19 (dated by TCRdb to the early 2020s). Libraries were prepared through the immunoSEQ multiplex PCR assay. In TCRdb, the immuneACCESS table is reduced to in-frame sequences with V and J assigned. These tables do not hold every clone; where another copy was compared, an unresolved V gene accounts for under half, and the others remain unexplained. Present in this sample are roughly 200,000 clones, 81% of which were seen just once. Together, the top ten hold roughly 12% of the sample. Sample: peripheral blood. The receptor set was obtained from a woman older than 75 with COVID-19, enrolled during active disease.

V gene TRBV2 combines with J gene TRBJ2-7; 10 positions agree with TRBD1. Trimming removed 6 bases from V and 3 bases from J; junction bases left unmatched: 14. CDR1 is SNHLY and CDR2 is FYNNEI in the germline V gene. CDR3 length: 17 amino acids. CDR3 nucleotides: TGTGCCAGCAGAGAATGGGACAGGGGATCCCTCCTCTACGAGCAGTACTTC. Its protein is CASREWDRGSLLYEQYF.

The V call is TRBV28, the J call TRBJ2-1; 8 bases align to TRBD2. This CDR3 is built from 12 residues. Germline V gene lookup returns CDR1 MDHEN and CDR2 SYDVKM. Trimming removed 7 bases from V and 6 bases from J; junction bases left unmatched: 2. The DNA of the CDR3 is TGTGCCAGCAAGGGGACTAGCAATGAGCAGTTCTTC. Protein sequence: CASKGTSNEQFF.

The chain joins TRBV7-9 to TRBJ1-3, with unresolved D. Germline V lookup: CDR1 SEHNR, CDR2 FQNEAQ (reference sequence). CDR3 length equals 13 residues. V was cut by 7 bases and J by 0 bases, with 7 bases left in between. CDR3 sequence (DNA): TGTGCCAGCAAGCGGGACTCTGGAAACACCATATATTTT. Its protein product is CASKRDSGNTIYF.

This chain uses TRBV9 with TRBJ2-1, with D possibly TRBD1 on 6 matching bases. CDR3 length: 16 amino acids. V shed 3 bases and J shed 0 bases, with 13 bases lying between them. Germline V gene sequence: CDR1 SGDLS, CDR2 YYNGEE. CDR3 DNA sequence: TGTGCCAGCAGCGCGACAGGTTACAGCTCCTACAATGAGCAGTTCTTC. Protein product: CASSATGYSSYNEQFF.

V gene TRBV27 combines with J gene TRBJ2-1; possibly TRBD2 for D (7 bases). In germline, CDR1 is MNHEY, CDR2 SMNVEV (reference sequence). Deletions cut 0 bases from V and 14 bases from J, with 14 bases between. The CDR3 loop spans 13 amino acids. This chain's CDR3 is CASSLSGGDKEFF. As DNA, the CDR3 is TGTGCCAGCAGTTTATCGGGGGGGGACAAAGAGTTCTTC.

CDR3 protein: CASSLQGTGELFF. Written as DNA, the CDR3 is TGTGCCAGCAGCTTACAGGGAACCGGGGAGCTGTTTTTT. The chain recombines TRBV7-3 with TRBJ2-2, with a possible D match to TRBD1 (5 bases). Germline V CDR1 and CDR2: SGHTA, FQGTGA. This CDR3 has 13 amino acids. V was shortened by 2 bases and J by 5 bases, with 6 bases between the two germline ends.

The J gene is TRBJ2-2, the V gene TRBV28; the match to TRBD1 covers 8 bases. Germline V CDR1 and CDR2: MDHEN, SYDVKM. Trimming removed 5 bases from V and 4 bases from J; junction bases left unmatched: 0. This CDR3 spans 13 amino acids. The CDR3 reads CASSTGGTGELFF. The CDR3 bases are TGTGCCAGCAGTACAGGGGGCACCGGGGAGCTGTTTTTT.

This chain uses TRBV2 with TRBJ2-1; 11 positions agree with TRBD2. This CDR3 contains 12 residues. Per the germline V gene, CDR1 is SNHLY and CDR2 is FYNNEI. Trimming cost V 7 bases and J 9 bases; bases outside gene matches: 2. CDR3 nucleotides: TGTGCCAGCAATCTAGCGGGAGGTGAGCAGTTCTTC. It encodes CASNLAGGEQFF.

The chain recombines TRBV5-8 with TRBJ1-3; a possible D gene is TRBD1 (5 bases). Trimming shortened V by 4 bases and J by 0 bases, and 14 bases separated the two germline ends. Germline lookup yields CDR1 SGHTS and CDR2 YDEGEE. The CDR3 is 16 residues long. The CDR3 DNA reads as TGTGCCAGCAGCCTTGGGGGGTCGTTCTCTGGAAACACCATATATTTT. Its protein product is CASSLGGSFSGNTIYF.

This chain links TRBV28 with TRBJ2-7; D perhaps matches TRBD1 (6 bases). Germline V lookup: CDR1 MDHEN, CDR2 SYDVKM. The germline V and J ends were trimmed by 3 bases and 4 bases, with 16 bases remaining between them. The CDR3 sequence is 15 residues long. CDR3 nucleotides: TGTGCCAGCAGTTTGTCAGGGGCCTCCTGGTACGAGCAGTACTTC. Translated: CASSLSGASWYEQYF.

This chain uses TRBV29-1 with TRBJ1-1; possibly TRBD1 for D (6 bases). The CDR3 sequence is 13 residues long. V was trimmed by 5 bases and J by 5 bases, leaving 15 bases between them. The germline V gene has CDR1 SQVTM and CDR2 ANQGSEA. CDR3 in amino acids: CSVRGNEQTEAFF. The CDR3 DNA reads TGCAGCGTTAGGGGGAATGAACAGACTGAAGCTTTCTTT.

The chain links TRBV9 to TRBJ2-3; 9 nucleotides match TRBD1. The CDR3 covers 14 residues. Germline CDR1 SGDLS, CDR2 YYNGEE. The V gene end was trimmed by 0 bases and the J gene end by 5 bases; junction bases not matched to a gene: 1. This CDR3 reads CASSVGTGEDTQYF. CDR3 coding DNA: TGTGCCAGCAGCGTAGGGACAGGGGAAGATACGCAGTATTTT.

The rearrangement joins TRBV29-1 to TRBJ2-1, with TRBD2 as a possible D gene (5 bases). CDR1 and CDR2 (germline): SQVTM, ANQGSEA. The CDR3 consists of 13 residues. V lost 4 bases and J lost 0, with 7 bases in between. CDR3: CSVGGSSYNEQFF. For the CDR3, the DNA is TGCAGCGTTGGAGGGAGCTCCTACAATGAGCAGTTCTTC.

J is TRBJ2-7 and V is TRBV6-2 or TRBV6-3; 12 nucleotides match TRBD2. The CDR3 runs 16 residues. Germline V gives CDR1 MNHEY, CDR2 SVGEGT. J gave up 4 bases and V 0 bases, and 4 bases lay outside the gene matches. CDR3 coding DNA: TGTGCCAGCAGTTACTCGAGTCTAGCGGGAGGGTACGAGCAGTACTTC. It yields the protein CASSYSSLAGGYEQYF.

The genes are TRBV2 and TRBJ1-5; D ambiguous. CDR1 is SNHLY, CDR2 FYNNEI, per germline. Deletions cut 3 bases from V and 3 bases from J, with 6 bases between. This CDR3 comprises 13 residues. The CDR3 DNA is TGTGCCAGCAGTGACCAGTACAATCAGCCCCAGCATTTT. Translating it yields CASSDQYNQPQHF.

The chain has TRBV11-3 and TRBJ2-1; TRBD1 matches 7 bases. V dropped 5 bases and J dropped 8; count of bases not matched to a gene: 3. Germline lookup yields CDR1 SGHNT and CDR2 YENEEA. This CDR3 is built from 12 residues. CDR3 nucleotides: TGTGCCAGCAGCCGACAGGGCGATGAGCAGTTCTTC. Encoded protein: CASSRQGDEQFF.

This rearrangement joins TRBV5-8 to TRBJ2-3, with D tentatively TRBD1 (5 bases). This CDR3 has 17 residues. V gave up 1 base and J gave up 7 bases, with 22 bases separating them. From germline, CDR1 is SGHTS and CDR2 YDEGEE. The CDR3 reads CASSLNRGHTGPNTQYF. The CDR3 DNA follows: TGTGCCAGCAGCTTGAATAGAGGACATACGGGCCCTAATACGCAGTATTTT.

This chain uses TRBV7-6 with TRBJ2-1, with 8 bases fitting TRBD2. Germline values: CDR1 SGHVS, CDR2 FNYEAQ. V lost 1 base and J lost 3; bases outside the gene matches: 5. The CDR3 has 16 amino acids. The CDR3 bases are TGTGCCAGCAGCTTAGACGCTGCGGGAGGCTACAATGAGCAGTTCTTC. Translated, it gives CASSLDAAGGYNEQFF. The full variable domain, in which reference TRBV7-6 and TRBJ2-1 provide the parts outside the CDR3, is GAGVSQSPRYKVTKRGQDVALRCDPISGHVSLYWYRQALGQGPEFLTYFNYEAQQDKSGLPNDRFSAERPEGSISTLTIQRTEQRDSAMYRCASSLDAAGGYNEQFFGPGTRLTVL.

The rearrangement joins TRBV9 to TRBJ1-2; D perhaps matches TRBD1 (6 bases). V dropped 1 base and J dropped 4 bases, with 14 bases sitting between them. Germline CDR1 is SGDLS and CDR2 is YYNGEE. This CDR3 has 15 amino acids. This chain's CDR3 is CASSVSPGVGYGYTF. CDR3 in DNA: TGTGCCAGCAGCGTAAGCCCAGGGGTAGGCTATGGCTACACCTTC.

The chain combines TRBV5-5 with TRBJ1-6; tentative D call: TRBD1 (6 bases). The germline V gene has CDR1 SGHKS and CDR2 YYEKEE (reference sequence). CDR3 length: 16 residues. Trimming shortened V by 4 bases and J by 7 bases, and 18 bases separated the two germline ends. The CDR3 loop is CASSLSPTGYNSPLHF. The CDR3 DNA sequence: TGTGCCAGCAGCCTTAGCCCGACAGGATACAATTCACCCCTCCACTTT.

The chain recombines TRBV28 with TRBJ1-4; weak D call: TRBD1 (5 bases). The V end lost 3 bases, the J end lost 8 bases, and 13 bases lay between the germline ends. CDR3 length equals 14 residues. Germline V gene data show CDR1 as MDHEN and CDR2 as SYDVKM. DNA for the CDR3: TGTGCCAGCAGTTTGAGACAGAGCCAGGAAAAACTGTTTTTT. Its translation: CASSLRQSQEKLFF. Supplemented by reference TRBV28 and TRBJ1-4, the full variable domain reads DVKVTQSSRYLVKRTGEKVFLECVQDMDHENMFWYRQDPGLGLRLIYFSYDVKMKEKGDIPEGYSVSREKKERFSLILESASTNQTSMYLCASSLRQSQEKLFFGSGTQLSVL.

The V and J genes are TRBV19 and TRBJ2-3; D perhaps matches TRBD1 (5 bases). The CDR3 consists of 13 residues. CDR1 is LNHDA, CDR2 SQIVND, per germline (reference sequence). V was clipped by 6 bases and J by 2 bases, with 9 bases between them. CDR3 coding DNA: TGTGCCAGTAGAGACAGATCCACAGATACGCAGTATTTT. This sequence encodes CASRDRSTDTQYF.